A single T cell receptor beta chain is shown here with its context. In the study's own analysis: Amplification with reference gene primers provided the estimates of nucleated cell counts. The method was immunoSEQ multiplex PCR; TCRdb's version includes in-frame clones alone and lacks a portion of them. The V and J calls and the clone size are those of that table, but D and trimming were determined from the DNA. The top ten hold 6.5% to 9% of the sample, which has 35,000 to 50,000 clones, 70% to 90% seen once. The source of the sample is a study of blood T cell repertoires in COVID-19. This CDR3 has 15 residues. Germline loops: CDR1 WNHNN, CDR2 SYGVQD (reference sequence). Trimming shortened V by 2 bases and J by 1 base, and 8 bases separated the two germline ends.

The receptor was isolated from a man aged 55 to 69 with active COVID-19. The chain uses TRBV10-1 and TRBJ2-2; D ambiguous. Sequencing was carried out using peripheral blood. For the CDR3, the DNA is TGCGCCAGCAGTGAGGCTGCGCTGAACACCGGGGAGCTGTTTTTT. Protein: CASSEAALNTGELFF.